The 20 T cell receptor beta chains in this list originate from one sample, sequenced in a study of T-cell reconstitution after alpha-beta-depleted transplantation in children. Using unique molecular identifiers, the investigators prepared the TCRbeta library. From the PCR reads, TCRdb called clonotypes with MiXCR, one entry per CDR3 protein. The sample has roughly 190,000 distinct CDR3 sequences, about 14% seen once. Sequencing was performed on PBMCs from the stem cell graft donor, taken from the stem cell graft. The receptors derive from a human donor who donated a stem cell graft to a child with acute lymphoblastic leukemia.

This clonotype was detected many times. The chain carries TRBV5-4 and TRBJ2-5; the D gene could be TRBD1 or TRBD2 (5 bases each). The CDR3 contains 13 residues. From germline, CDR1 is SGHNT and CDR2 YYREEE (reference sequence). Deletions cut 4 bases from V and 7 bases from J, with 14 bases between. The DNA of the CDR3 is TGTGCCAGCAGCCCTTGGGGGAGTCGGACCCAGTACTTC. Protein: CASSPWGSRTQYF. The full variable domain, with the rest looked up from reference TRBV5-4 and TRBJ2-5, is ETGVTQSPTHLIKTRGQQVTLRCSSQSGHNTVSWYQQALGQGPQFIFQYYREEENGRGNFPPRFSGLQFPNYSSELNVNALELDDSALYLCASSPWGSRTQYFGPGTRLLVL.

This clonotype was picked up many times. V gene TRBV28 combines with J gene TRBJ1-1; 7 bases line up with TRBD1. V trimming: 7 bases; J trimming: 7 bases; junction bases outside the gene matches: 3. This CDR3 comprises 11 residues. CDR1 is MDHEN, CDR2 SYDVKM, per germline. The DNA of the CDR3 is TGTGCCAGCAAGGGGGCCGGTGAAGCTTTCTTT. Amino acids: CASKGAGEAFF.

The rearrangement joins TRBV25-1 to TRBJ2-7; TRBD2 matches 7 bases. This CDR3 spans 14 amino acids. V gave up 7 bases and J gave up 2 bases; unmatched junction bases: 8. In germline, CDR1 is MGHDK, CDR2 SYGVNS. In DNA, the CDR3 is TGTGCCAGCATCCGTGCGGGGGTGGCCTACGAGCAGTACTTC. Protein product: CASIRAGVAYEQYF.

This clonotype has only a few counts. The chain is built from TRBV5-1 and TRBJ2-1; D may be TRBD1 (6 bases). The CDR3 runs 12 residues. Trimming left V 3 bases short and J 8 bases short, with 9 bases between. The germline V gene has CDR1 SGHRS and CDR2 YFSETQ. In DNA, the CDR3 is TGCGCCAGCAGCTCACAGGGTGATGAGCAGTTCTTC. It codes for CASSSQGDEQFF.

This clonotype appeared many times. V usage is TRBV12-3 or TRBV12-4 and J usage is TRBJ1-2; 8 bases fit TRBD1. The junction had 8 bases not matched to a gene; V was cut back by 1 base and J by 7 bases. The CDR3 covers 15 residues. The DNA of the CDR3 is TGTGCCAGCAGTTTAGTGGGACAGGTGATAGGTGGCTACACCTTC. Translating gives CASSLVGQVIGGYTF.

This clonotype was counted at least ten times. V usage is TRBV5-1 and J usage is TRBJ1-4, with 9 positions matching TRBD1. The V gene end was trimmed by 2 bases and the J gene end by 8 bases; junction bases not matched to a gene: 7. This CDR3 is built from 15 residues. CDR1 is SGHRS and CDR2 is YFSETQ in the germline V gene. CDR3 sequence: CASSFSTGGGEKLFF. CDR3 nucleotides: TGCGCCAGCAGCTTTTCGACAGGGGGAGGAGAAAAACTGTTTTTT.

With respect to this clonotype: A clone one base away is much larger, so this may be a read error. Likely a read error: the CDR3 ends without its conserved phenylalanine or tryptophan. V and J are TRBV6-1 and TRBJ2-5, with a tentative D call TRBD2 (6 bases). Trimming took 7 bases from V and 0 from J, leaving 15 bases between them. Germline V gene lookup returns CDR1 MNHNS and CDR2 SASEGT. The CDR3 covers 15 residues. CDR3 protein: CASTLRWEDQETQYL. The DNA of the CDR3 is TGTGCCAGCACTCTCAGGTGGGAGGACCAAGAGACCCAGTACCTC.

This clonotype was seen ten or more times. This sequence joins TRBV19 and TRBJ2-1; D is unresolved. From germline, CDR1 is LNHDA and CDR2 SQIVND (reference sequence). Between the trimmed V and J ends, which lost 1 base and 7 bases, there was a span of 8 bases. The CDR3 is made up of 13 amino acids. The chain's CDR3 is CASSIAVGNEQFF. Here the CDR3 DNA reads TGTGCCAGTAGTATAGCAGTCGGGAATGAGCAGTTCTTC.

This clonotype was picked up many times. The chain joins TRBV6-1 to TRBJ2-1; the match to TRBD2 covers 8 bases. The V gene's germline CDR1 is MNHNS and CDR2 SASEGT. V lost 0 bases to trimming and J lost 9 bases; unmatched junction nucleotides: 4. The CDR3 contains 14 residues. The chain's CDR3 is CASSEAPRGGEQFF. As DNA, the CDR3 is TGTGCCAGCAGTGAAGCGCCCCGGGGGGGTGAGCAGTTCTTC.

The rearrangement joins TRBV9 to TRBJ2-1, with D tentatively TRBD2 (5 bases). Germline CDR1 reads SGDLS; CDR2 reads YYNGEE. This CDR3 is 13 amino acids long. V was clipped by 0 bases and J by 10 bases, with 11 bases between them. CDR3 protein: CASSVGGSGEQFF. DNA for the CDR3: TGTGCCAGCAGCGTAGGAGGGAGTGGAGAGCAGTTCTTC. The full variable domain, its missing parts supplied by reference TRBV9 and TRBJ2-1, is DSGVTQTPKHLITATGQRVTLRCSPRSGDLSVYWYQQSLDQGLQFLIQYYNGEERAKGNILERFSAQQFPDLHSELNLSSLELGDSALYFCASSVGGSGEQFFGPGTRLTVL.

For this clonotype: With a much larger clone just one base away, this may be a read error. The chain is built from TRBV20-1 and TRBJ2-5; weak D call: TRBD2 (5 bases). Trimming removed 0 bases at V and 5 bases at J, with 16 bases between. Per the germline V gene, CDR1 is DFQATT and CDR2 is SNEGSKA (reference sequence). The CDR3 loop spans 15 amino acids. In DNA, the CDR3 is TGCAGTGCTAGAGATCCTGAGGGCTGGATCGAGACCCAGTACTTC. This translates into CSARDPEGWIETQYF.

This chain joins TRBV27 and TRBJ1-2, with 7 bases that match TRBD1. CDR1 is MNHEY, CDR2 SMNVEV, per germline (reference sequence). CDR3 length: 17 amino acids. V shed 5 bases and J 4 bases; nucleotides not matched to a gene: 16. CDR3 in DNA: TGTGCCAGCAGTCCCCGCTTCCGGACAGGCGACGTCTATGGCTACACCTTC. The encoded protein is CASSPRFRTGDVYGYTF.

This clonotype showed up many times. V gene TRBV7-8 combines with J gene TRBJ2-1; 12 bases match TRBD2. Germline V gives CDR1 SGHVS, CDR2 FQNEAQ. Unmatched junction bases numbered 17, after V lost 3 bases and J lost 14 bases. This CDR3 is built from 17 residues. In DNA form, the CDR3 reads TGTGCCAGCAGCTTGTGGTCATGGACTAGCGGGGCGCGGGACGAGTTCTTC. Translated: CASSLWSWTSGARDEFF.

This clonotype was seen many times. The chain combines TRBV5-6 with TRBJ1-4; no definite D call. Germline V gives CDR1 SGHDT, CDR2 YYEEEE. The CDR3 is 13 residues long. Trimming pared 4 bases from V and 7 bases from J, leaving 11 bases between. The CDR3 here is CASSLPGGEKLFF. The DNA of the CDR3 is TGTGCCAGCAGCCTACCCGGCGGTGAAAAACTGTTTTTT.

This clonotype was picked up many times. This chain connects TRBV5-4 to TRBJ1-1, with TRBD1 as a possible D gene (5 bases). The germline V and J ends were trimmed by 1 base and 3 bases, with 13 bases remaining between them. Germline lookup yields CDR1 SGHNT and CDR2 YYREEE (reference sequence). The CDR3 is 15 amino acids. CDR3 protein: CASSLTGGRDTEAFF. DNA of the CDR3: TGTGCCAGCAGCTTGACGGGGGGTCGGGACACTGAAGCTTTCTTT. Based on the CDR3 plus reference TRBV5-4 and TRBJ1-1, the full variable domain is ETGVTQSPTHLIKTRGQQVTLRCSSQSGHNTVSWYQQALGQGPQFIFQYYREEENGRGNFPPRFSGLQFPNYSSELNVNALELDDSALYLCASSLTGGRDTEAFFGQGTRLTVV.

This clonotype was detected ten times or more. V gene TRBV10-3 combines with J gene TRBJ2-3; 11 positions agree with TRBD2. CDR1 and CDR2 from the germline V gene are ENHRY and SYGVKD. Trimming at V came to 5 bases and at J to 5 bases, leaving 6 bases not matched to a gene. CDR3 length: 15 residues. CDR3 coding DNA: TGTGCCATCAGTTTTACCGGGACTAGCGGAGATACGCAGTATTTT. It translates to CAISFTGTSGDTQYF.

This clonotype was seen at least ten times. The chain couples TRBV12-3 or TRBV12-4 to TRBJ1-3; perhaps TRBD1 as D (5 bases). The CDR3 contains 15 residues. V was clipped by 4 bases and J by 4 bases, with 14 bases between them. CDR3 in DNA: TGTGCCAGCAGTTCCCCCGGGACGGGAGGAAACACCATATATTTT. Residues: CASSSPGTGGNTIYF.

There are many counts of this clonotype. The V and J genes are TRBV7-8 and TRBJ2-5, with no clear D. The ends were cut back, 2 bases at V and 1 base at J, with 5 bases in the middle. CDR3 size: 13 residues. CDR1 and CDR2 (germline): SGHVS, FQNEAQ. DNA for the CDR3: TGTGCCAGCAGCTTAAATTCCCAAGAGACCCAGTACTTC. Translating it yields CASSLNSQETQYF.

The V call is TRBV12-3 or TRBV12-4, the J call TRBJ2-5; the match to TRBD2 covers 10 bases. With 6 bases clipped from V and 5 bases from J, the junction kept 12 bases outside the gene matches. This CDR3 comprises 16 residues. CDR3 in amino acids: CASSSITSGTAETQYF. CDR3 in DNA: TGTGCCAGCAGCTCCATCACTAGCGGGACGGCCGAGACCCAGTACTTC.

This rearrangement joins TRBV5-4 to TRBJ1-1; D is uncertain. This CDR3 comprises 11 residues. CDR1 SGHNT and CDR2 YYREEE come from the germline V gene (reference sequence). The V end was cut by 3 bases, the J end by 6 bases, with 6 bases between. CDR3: CASSSSSEAFF. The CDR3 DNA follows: TGTGCCAGCAGCTCTTCGTCTGAAGCTTTCTTT.